The present T cell receptor beta chain was sequenced within a study of cytomegalovirus exposure and HLA in healthy donors. Points from the study as a whole: TRBV6-2, TRBV6-3 and some other V segments were unresolvable in 87-base-pair reads.

As to this clone: Its target is unknown. Within the sample, other DNA sequences also encode this same CDR3.

The study ran its PCR with 60 Vbeta and 13 Jbeta primers. Sequencing used immunoSEQ multiplex PCR; TCRdb keeps in-frame clones, though not all of them. The sample holds approximately 70,000 clones, over 70% seen once. Looked up from germline, CDR1 is MNHEY and CDR2 is SMNVEV (reference sequence). The CDR3 is 14 residues long. V shed 3 bases, J shed 3 bases, and the junction held 4 bases outside the gene matches. Source material: PBMCs. The sequence was collected from a man aged 60 to 69 in good health and CMV-seropositive. The rearrangement links TRBV27 to TRBJ1-2, with TRBD1 identical over 7 bases. The CDR3 is CASSFGQGDYGYTF. As DNA, the CDR3 is TGTGCCAGCAGTTTCGGGCAGGGGGACTATGGCTACACCTTC.